This entry is about one T cell receptor beta chain. Its antigen is not known. This sample is part of a study of shared clonotypes between healthy human individuals. Across the whole study: A few men and two women, aged 18 to 49, were donors.

The CDR3 runs 16 residues. CDR1 is SGHRS, CDR2 YFSETQ, per germline. The V end was cut by 0 bases, the J end by 1 base, with 13 bases between. TCRdb's copy holds only in-frame clones and misses some; the assay was immunoSEQ multiplex PCR. The sample carries millions of clones, just under 95% recorded once. CD45RO-negative cells were positively selected for CCR7, leaving out terminally differentiated effector memory CD45RA+ cells. The study's findings and limits: Among donors, the sharing of clonotypes was expected to be influenced by sequencing depth.

Material for sequencing was naive CD8+ T cells sorted from blood. This clonotype originated in a man younger than 35 in good health. This chain links TRBV5-1 with TRBJ1-1; D remains unclear. CDR3 protein: CASSLGGSGRNTEAFF. DNA of the CDR3: TGCGCCAGCAGCTTGGGCGGGTCGGGAAGGAACACTGAAGCTTTCTTT. Looking up the rest from reference TRBV5-1 and TRBJ1-1 gives the full variable domain: KAGVTQTPRYLIKTRGQQVTLSCSPISGHRSVSWYQQTPGQGLQFLFEYFSETQRNKGNFPGRFSGRQFSNSRSEMNVSTLELGDSALYLCASSLGGSGRNTEAFFGQGTRLTVV.